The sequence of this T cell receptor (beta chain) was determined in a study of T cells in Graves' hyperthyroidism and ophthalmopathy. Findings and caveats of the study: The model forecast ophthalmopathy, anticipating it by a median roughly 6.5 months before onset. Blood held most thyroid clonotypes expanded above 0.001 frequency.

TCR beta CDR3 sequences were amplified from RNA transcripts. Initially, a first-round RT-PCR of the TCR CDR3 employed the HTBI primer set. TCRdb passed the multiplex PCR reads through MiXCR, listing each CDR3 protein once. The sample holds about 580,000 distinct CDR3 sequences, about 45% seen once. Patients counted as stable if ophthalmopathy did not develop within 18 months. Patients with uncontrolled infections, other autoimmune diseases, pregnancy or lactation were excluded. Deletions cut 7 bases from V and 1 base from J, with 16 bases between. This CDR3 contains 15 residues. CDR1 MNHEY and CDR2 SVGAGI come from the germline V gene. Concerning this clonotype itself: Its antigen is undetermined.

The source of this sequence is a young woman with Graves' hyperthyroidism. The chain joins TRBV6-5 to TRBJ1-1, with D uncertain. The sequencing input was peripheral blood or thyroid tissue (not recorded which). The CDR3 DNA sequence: TGTGCCAGCATCCCGATGAAGGTTTCGAACACTGAAGCTTTCTTT. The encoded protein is CASIPMKVSNTEAFF.